The sequence of this TCR beta chain was determined in a study of identifying expanded T cells in peripheral blood (dated by TCRdb to between 2018 and 2020). Regarding the complete study: Technical replicates were generated by sequencing separate aliquots of the same genomic DNA pool, with four replicates compared pairwise.

TCRbeta CDR3 regions were profiled with the immunoSEQ Assay using bias-controlled multiplex PCR amplification of genomic DNA. The authors' analysis ran thus. The absolute abundance of each unique TCRbeta CDR3 region was quantified after sequences were collapsed and filtered. Differential abundance was tested with two models: a binomial (Fisher-equivalent) model and a beta-binomial model that adds time-dependent variance fitted from healthy donors. Clones with fewer than 5 combined templates were excluded, and clones with Benjamini-Hochberg FDR below 0.01 were called differentially abundant. In the beta-binomial model, variance was expressed as a function of the total template count across the two samples, in the form v = (b*log(k)+a)^2. Here the immuneACCESS table is served through TCRdb, limited to in-frame sequences with V and J called. Missing clones are a known gap in these copies; in checked studies unresolved V genes cover under half, and the rest lacks a known reason. From that table come the V and J calls and clone size; the DNA was used to work out D and trimming. The sample contains around 91,000 clones, around 89% of them found a single time. The top ten clonotypes cover roughly 4% of the sample.

No immune events such as infections were documented for the healthy donors during the collection period. Time-dependent variance in a beta-binomial model of T-cell clone differential abundance was calibrated using healthy-donor blood repertoires as a training cohort. There were around ten healthy donors in the training cohort, of whom 3 were female and 7 were male. The donors were between about 25 and 65 years old, with an average age of roughly 43 years. Whole blood was collected from each healthy donor at three time points spaced approximately 13 days apart and obtained from a commercial supplier. For immunosequencing, genomic DNA was extracted from unsorted whole blood. The germline V gene specifies MGHDK as CDR1 and SYGVNS as CDR2. The CDR3 measures 13 amino acids from cysteine to phenylalanine. The read is trimmed to its CDR3 DNA, 39 bases read in frame from base 1. Trimming takes 8 bases off V and 2 bases off J; junction bases not matched to a gene: 6.

Comment on this clone: Its antigen is not yet known. Base-call qualities are not available, and no considerably larger clone is one nucleotide away.

General conclusions and limits of the study: For all healthy donors, the variance in clone template counts between roughly 2-week samples rose significantly as total template count increased. Approximately 1.2 differentially abundant clones were flagged by the binomial model between technical replicates, whereas about 15 and 18 were flagged over roughly two weeks and four weeks, respectively. The authors expected that biological variance in healthy repertoires might rise further over much longer intervals, such as months to years. The beta-binomial model significantly reduced the number of clones called differentially abundant and the false-positive rate across all healthy-donor time intervals.

The sequenced sample consisted of blood. This clonotype originated in a person between 18 and 75 years old in good health. The chain employs TRBV25-1 and TRBJ2-7; a stretch of 7 junction bases matches TRBD1. The sequenced DNA: TGTGCCAGCCGGGGACAGACAGCCTACGAGCAGTACTTC. Translated, this gives CASRGQTAYEQYF.